This T cell receptor (beta chain) was recovered during a study of CD8+CD57+ T cells in acquired aplastic anemia. As regards this clonotype: At one end the junction does not follow the germline gene, possibly because of a read error.

The CDR3 is 14 residues long. Germline V lookup: CDR1 LNHNV, CDR2 YYDKDF (reference sequence). Both TCR beta VDJ combination and CDR3 sequence profiling were carried out. Genomic DNA was the template for this profiling. TCRdb itself ran the reads through MiXCR, one entry per CDR3 protein. The profile shows hundreds of thousands of distinct CDR3 sequences, just under 70% of them singletons. The gene calls are TRBV15 and TRBJ1-2; no clear D gene. Sequencing was done on a sample of sorted CD4+, CD8+, or CD8+CD57+ T cells (not recorded which) from PBMCs. This TCR was recovered from a human donor in good health, serving as a control. The CDR3 DNA reads TGTGCCACCAGCTTAGGGATAGAACAAGATGGCCAGTCCTTC. Amino acid sequence: CATSLGIEQDGQSF.